This TCR beta chain came from a study of blood T cell repertoires in COVID-19. Across the study: The origin of the acute and convalescent COVID-19 samples was the United States, Italy and Spain. In each case, the material was cDNA or gDNA derived from T cells, B-cell-depleted T cells, or PBMCs.

Authors' data handling: Amplified reference gene primers provided the basis for estimating nucleated cell counts. Libraries were prepared by immunoSEQ multiplex PCR; TCRdb keeps only in-frame clonotypes and omits some of them. For V, J and clone size, that table is used; D and trimming come from the DNA. The sample lists tens of thousands of clones, roughly 90% occurring once. Deletions cut 3 bases from V and 3 bases from J, with 7 bases between. The CDR3 sequence is 13 residues long. Germline V gene lookup returns CDR1 KGHSH and CDR2 LQKENI. Material for sequencing was peripheral blood. The chain combines TRBV18 with TRBJ2-3, with D uncertain. The TCR originated in a man aged 70 or older with active or convalescent COVID-19. CDR3 sequence reads: CASSPPSTDTQYF. CDR3 coding DNA: TGTGCCAGCTCACCTCCTAGTACAGATACGCAGTATTTT.